This T cell receptor beta chain comes out of a study of blood T cells in healthy people across ages (dated by TCRdb to between 2015 and 2016). About the investigation overall: In model experiments, template switching captured about one uniquely barcoded TCR beta cDNA molecule for every two T cells. The study measured age-related changes in TCR beta repertoire diversity using deep sequencing normalized with unique cDNA molecular identifiers. The donors were divided into four age groups: young (average approximately 15 years), middle-aged (around 41), aged (about 60) and long-lived (approximately 74). To avoid experimental bias, donors of different ages were distributed randomly across sequencing lanes. Two additional independent replicas of 1 million unique cDNA reads from the same blood draw were analyzed for two donors (one aged 18 to 29 and one aged 80 or older).

The donors were some 39 Caucasian individuals from Russia, aged roughly 6 to 100 years, who were systemically healthy. Each donor gave around 9 milliliters of peripheral blood, collected into EDTA-treated Vacutainer tubes. Ficoll-Paque density-gradient centrifugation was used to isolate PBMCs, with at least 7 million obtained per sample. Total RNA, at least 6 micrograms per sample, was extracted from PBMCs with Trizol reagent. For every donor, an aliquot of PBMCs went through flow cytometry to measure the percentages of naive CD45RAhigh/CD27high T cells. Study-wide findings and limitations: Conclusive comparison of naive and antigen-experienced compartments was prevented by the profiling of bulk unsorted PBMCs. Observed TCR beta diversity per million T cells fell roughly linearly with age, and a significant reduction was already apparent by age roughly 40. Total diversity estimates from one million sequenced T cells were considered lower bounds and underestimates. Observed TCR beta diversity correlated strongly with the percentage of naive T cells measured by flow cytometry. Because donor CMV infection status was unknown, age-related changes in expanded clonotypes were potentially confounded. Compared with the aged group, more naive CD4+ T cells, fewer expanded clones and increased TCR diversity were shown by the long-lived group, suggesting age selection.

Note on this clonotype: Its antigen remains unidentified. One base away there is no much larger clone; base qualities are not given.

The library was generated by 5' RACE. Sequenced on an Illumina HiSeq 2500. A second PCR of roughly 7 to 11 cycles was performed with a sample-barcoded 5' primer and a J-beta primer mix. A unique molecular identifier was introduced onto each TCR beta cDNA molecule by a template-switch 5' adaptor carrying 12 random nucleotides. Each sample yielded at least 2.5 million CDR3-containing paired-end reads. The Mint cDNA synthesis kit, primed by a TRBC-specific oligonucleotide, was used to synthesize first-strand cDNA from all RNA. After uracil-DNA glycosylase treatment, a first 18-cycle PCR used universal primers M1SS and BC2_uni_R on all cDNA. Turning to the authors' computational methods: Each sample was normalized by randomly selecting 1 million high-quality reads, each carrying a distinct molecular identifier. Instead of being binned into consensus sequences, reads with shared molecular identifiers were discarded. MiTCR, run with a Q25 quality threshold and the strictest error-elimination algorithm, handled CDR3 identification, clonotype clustering and error correction. A nonparametric unseen species model using Euler transformation provided a lower-bound estimate of total TCR beta diversity. In-frame beta chains were kept once TCRdb had trimmed the public reads at Q25 with fastp and called clones with MiXCR. One record per CDR3 amino acid sequence lists the most common genes and DNA. The V and J calls reflect TCRdb's pipeline rather than the authors' work. The sample table shows hundreds of thousands of distinct CDR3 sequences, and around three fifths are seen once. The top ten clonotypes cover over 35% of the sample.

This TCR came from a man aged 60 to 69 in good health. The sequencing input was blood.

The nucleotide sequence is TGTGCCAGCACGACCGGGGACAACTACGAGCAGTACTTC. It translates to CASTTGDNYEQYF. This sequence uses TRBV28 and TRBJ2-5; the D region possibly corresponds to TRBD1 (6 bases align). The better agreement between TRBJ2-7 and the DNA end casts doubt on the J call. Taken from cysteine to phenylalanine, the CDR3 has 13 residues. CDR3 DNA is the only sequence kept; it has 39 bases, read in frame from the first base. The germline V gene yields MDHEN for CDR1 and SYDVKM for CDR2.